This is a list of T cell receptor beta chains from one sample in a study of blood T cell repertoires in COVID-19. Libraries were prepared by immunoSEQ multiplex PCR; TCRdb keeps only in-frame clonotypes and omits some of them. The table lists around 41,000 clones, around nine tenths of them singletons. Specimen: peripheral blood. The source is a human donor in a cohort sampled during active COVID-19. The CDR3 runs from the conserved cysteine through the conserved F or W. The D gene is left open where the match is weak. Clone size is not always given. Where it is, it says once, few, many or a class for expanded clones.

d_gene	v_gene	abundance	j_gene	CDR3nt	CDR3aa
.	TRBV15	.	TRBJ2-7	TGTGCCACCAGCTCCCGGGACACGAGCTCCTACGAGCAGTACTTC	CATSSRDTSSYEQYF
TRBD1	TRBV6-5	.	TRBJ1-1	TGTGCCAGCAGACAGACAGGGTTCCTTGAAGCTTTCTTT	CASRQTGFLEAFF
TRBD2	TRBV9	.	TRBJ2-1	TGTGCCAGCAGCCCACAGCGGGGGGAATACAATGAGCAGTTCTTC	CASSPQRGEYNEQFF
TRBD1	TRBV5-5	.	TRBJ1-2	TGTGCCAGCAGCCCACGGACAGGGAGCTATGGCTACACCTTC	CASSPRTGSYGYTF
TRBD2	TRBV7-9	.	TRBJ2-1	TGTGCCAGCAGCCAACCACCAATTAAGAGCGGGAAGACTCGGAATGAGCAGTTCTTC	CASSQPPIKSGKTRNEQFF
.	TRBV4-1	.	TRBJ2-1	TGCGCCAGCAGCCCCGGACTATTCTCCTACAATGAGCAGTTCTTC	CASSPGLFSYNEQFF
TRBD2	TRBV5-6	.	TRBJ2-3	TGTGCCAGCAGCTTCTTAGCGGGGGGGCTCACAGATACGCAGTATTTT	CASSFLAGGLTDTQYF
.	TRBV7-9	.	TRBJ2-5	TGTGCCAGCAGCTTTGGAGTCCAAGAGACCCAGTACTTC	CASSFGVQETQYF
TRBD1	TRBV10-3	.	TRBJ1-2	TGTGCCATCAGTGAGGGGACAGGGACTGGTTATGGCTACACCTTC	CAISEGTGTGYGYTF
.	TRBV9	.	TRBJ1-4	TGTGCCAGCAGCGCTGCCGGGTCCGTAAATAATGAAAAACTGTTTTTT	CASSAAGSVNNEKLFF
.	TRBV9	.	TRBJ2-5	TGTGCCAGCAGCGAGGCGGCGGTCGGTTTTGGCGGGACTCCAACCCAAGAGACCCAGTACTTC	CASSEAAVGFGGTPTQETQYF
TRBD2	TRBV6-4	.	TRBJ2-5	TGTGCCAGCAGTGACTCTTGGGTCTCGCGGGGGGGCGAGGAGACCCAGTACTTC	CASSDSWVSRGGEETQYF
.	TRBV6-5	few	TRBJ1-1	TGTGCCAGCAGTCCGAGGACAAGGGCGAACACTGAAGCTTTCTTT	CASSPRTRANTEAFF
TRBD2	TRBV6-1	.	TRBJ2-3	TGTGCCAGCAGTGCCGGCTCCCTTAGCGGGGGAAGCACAGATACGCAGTATTTT	CASSAGSLSGGSTDTQYF
TRBD2	TRBV5-1	.	TRBJ2-3	TGCGCCAGCAGCTTCGGACTAGCCGGGTTTAAGGATACGCAGTATTTT	CASSFGLAGFKDTQYF
.	TRBV5-8	.	TRBJ2-7	TGTGCCAGCAGCTGGGGGGGGCCCTACGAGCAGTACTTC	CASSWGGPYEQYF
TRBD2	TRBV7-9	.	TRBJ2-3	TGTGCCAGCAGACTAAAACTAGCGGATCCCACAGATACGCAGTATTTT	CASRLKLADPTDTQYF
TRBD1	TRBV3-1/TRBV3-2	.	TRBJ2-1	TGTGCCAGCAGCCCGACAGGGACCTACAATGAGCAGTTCTTC	CASSPTGTYNEQFF
TRBD2	TRBV11-2	.	TRBJ2-3	TGTGCCAGCAGCTTAGGAGCGGGGCCGTACACAGATACGCAGTATTTT	CASSLGAGPYTDTQYF
.	TRBV2	.	TRBJ1-1	TGTGCCACCTTAGAGGGGAACACTGAAGCTTTCTTT	CATLEGNTEAFF
TRBD2	TRBV18	.	TRBJ2-7	TGTGCCAGCGTGGGGACTACCGACACCTACGAGCAGTACTTC	CASVGTTDTYEQYF
.	TRBV5-4	.	TRBJ2-3	TGTGCCAGCGCTAGGGGGGGAGGCCCAGATACGCAGTATTTT	CASARGGGPDTQYF
.	TRBV2	.	TRBJ2-2	TGTGCCAGCTGGCGGCAGCTGAACACCGGGGAGCTGTTTTTT	CASWRQLNTGELFF
TRBD2	TRBV15	.	TRBJ2-1	TGTGCCACCAGCAGAGATTTCCGGGAGGGCCTGTTTGAGCAGTTCTTC	CATSRDFREGLFEQFF
TRBD1	TRBV27	few	TRBJ2-7	TGTGCCAGCAGCGGTCGCTACAGGGGTATGAACGAGCAGTACTTC	CASSGRYRGMNEQYF
.	TRBV5-1	.	TRBJ1-1	TGCGCCAGCAGCACGAAAGGGGTAGCGGACACTGAAGCTTTCTTT	CASSTKGVADTEAFF
TRBD2	TRBV9	.	TRBJ2-1	TGTGCCAGCAGCGTAAGCGGGGGCCGGGAAAATGAGCAGTTCTTC	CASSVSGGRENEQFF
TRBD1	TRBV30	.	TRBJ2-7	TGTGCCTGGAGTGCCGGGACAGGGGGCAACGAGCAGTACTTC	CAWSAGTGGNEQYF
TRBD2	TRBV29-1	once	TRBJ2-5	TGCAGCGGAAATAGCGGGGGGCCTAAAGAGACCCAGTACTTC	CSGNSGGPKETQYF
TRBD1	TRBV19	.	TRBJ1-1	TGTGCCAGTATAGTGGGACAGGGAGTTTCTGAAGCTTTCTTT	CASIVGQGVSEAFF
TRBD1	TRBV4-2	.	TRBJ2-2	TGTGCCAGCAGCCCGACAGGGATGGGTACCGGGGAGCTGTTTTTT	CASSPTGMGTGELFF
TRBD2	TRBV30	.	TRBJ2-2	TGTGCCTGGCGGGGGGCCGGGGAGCTGTTTTTT	CAWRGAGELFF
.	TRBV11-2	once	TRBJ2-5	TGTGCCAGCAGCTTAAATGGAGGTCCCCAAGAGACCCAGTACTTC	CASSLNGGPQETQYF
.	TRBV4-1	.	TRBJ2-5	TGCGCCAGCAGCCAGGGGAGAGGACTCCAGGAGACCCAGTACTTC	CASSQGRGLQETQYF
TRBD2	TRBV4-3	.	TRBJ2-3	TGCGCCAGCAGCCAAGACGGGACTAGGCGCCCAGATACGCAGTATTTT	CASSQDGTRRPDTQYF
.	TRBV6-5	.	TRBJ1-5	TGTGCCAGCAGTTACTCGGCAGTCAATCAGCCCCAGCATTTT	CASSYSAVNQPQHF
TRBD1	TRBV6-2/TRBV6-3	.	TRBJ2-7	TGTGCCAGCAGTTACTCTATTCAAGGGACAGGGCTATCCTACGAGCAGTACTTC	CASSYSIQGTGLSYEQYF
.	TRBV19	.	TRBJ1-2	TGTGCCAGTAGTTTCACTCTGTCGGGTGGCTACACCTTC	CASSFTLSGGYTF
.	TRBV5-1	.	TRBJ2-3	TGCGCCAGCAGCCTAGAGCATACAGATACGCAGTATTTT	CASSLEHTDTQYF
.	TRBV6-5	.	TRBJ2-1	TGTGCCAGCAGTTACGGCCCCGGGGGTGAGCAGTTCTTC	CASSYGPGGEQFF
.	TRBV7-9	.	TRBJ2-5	TGTGCCAGCAGCGTGATCCCGGACAAACAAGAGACCCAGTACTTC	CASSVIPDKQETQYF
.	TRBV28	.	TRBJ1-1	TGTGCCAGCAGTTTAACCCTTGAGGGGAACACTGAAGCTTTCTTT	CASSLTLEGNTEAFF
.	TRBV7-9	.	TRBJ2-5	TGTGCCAGCAGTCCAACCGGTACTAGGCTATGGGAAGCGACCCAGTACTTC	CASSPTGTRLWEATQYF
.	TRBV12-3/TRBV12-4	.	TRBJ1-1	TGTGCCAGCAGTTTTTCCGGGAATACTGAAGCTTTCTTT	CASSFSGNTEAFF
.	TRBV4-2	.	TRBJ2-1	TGTGCCAGCAGCCCACCTGGCGGGTCGGACTCCTACAATGAGCAGTTCTTC	CASSPPGGSDSYNEQFF
TRBD2	TRBV29-1	once	TRBJ2-1	TGCAGCGTCGGGACTAGCGGGATTTACAATGAGCAGTTCTTC	CSVGTSGIYNEQFF